Included here is one T cell receptor beta chain sequence, with context. The sample originates from a study of blood T cell repertoires in COVID-19. Study as a whole: Italy, Spain and the United States were the sources of the convalescent and acute COVID-19 samples.

Clones were sequenced by immunoSEQ multiplex PCR, and TCRdb holds only the in-frame ones, with some missing. This sample has 280,000 or so clones, with roughly 91% found just once. Ages ranged from about 18 to 89 years, with residence in more than 20 US areas. Allocation to cohorts depended on clinical history reported by the participants. Trimming took 1 base from V and 4 from J, leaving 11 bases between them. CDR1 and CDR2 (germline): LGHDT, YNNKEL (reference sequence). This CDR3 has 15 residues. Sequencing was done on a sample of PBMCs or T cells enriched from blood (not recorded which). The rearrangement uses TRBV3-1 (or the pseudogene TRBV3-2) and TRBJ1-3; possibly TRBD1 for D (5 bases). The sequence was collected from a woman aged 50 to 65 who had been exposed to COVID-19. The CDR3 bases are TGTGCCAGCAGCCAAGGGGGGGGATCCGGAAACACCATATATTTT. Encoded protein: CASSQGGGSGNTIYF.